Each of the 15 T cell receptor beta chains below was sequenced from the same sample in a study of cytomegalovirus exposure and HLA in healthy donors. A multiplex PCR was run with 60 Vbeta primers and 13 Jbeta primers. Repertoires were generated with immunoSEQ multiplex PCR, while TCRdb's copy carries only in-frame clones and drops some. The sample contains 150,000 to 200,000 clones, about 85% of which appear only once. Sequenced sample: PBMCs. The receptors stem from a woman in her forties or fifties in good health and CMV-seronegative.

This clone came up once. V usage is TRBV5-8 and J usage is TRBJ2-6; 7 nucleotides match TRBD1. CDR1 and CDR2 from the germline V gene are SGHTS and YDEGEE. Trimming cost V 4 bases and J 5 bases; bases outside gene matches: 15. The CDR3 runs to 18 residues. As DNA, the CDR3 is TGTGCCAGCAGCCGAGGACAGGCACCCTCCGGGCGGGCCAACGTCCTGACTTTC. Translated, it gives CASSRGQAPSGRANVLTF.

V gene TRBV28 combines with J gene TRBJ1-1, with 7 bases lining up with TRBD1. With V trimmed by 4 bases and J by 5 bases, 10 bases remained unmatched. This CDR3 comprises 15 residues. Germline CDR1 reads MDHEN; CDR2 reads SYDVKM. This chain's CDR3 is CASSSMEGAGTEAFF. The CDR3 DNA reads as TGTGCCAGCAGTTCGATGGAGGGGGCCGGTACTGAAGCTTTCTTT.

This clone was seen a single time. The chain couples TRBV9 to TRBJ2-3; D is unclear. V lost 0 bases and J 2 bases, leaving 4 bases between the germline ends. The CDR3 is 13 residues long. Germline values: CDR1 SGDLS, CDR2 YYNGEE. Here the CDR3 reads CASSVASTDTQYF. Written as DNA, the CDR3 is TGTGCCAGCAGCGTAGCCTCCACAGATACGCAGTATTTT.

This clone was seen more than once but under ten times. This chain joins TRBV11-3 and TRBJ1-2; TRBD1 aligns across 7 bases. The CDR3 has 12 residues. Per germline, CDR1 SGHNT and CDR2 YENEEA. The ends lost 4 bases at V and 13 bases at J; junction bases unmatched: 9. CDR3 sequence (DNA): TGTGCCAGCAGCTCTGGGACAGCCCCCATCACCTTC. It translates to CASSSGTAPITF.

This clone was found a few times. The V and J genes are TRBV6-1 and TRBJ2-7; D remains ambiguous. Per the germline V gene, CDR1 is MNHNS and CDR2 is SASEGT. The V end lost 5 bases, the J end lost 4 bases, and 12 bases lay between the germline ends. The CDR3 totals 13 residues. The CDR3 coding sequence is TGTGCCAGCAGTAGAGACAAAACTTACGAGCAGTACTTC. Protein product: CASSRDKTYEQYF.

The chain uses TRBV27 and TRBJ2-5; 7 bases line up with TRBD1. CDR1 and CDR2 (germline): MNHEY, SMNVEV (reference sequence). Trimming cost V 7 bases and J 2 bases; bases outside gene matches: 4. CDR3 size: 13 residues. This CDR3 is CASTTGQQETQYF. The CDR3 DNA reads TGTGCCAGCACGACGGGACAGCAAGAGACCCAGTACTTC.

Here the CDR3 DNA reads TGTGCCAGCAGCCCCCCGGGTCGAACCTACGAGCAGTACTTC. This gives the protein CASSPPGRTYEQYF. This chain connects TRBV28 to TRBJ2-7, with no clear D. In germline, CDR1 is MDHEN, CDR2 SYDVKM. This CDR3 spans 14 amino acids. Trimming stripped 6 bases from V and 2 bases from J, with 14 bases between.

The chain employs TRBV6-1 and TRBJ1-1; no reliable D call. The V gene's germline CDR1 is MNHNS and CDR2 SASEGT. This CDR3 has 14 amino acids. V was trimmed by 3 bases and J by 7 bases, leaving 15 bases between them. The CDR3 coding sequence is TGTGCCAGCAGTGAGACGCTAGCGCGTGTTGAAGCTTTCTTT. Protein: CASSETLARVEAFF.

This chain's CDR3 is CASRSDTNTGELFF. The CDR3 region has the DNA TGTGCCAGCAGGTCAGACACGAACACCGGGGAGCTGTTTTTT. The genes are TRBV6-5 and TRBJ2-2; D gene uncertain. Between the trimmed V and J ends, which lost 6 bases and 0 bases, there was a span of 8 bases. The CDR3 length is 14 residues. Germline V gene sequence: CDR1 MNHEY, CDR2 SVGAGI.

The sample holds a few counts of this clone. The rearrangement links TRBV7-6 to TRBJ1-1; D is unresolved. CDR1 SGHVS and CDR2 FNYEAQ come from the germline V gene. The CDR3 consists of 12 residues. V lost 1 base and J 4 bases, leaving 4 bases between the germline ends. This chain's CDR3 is CASSLGSTEAFF. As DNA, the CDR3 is TGTGCCAGCAGCTTAGGGAGCACTGAAGCTTTCTTT.

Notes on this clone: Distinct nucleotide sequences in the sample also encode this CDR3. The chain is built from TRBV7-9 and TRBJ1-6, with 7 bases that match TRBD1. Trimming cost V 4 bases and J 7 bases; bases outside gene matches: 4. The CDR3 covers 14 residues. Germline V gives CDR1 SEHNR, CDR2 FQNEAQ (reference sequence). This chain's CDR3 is CASSSGTDNSPLHF. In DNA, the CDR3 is TGTGCCAGCAGCTCTGGGACAGACAATTCACCCCTCCACTTT.

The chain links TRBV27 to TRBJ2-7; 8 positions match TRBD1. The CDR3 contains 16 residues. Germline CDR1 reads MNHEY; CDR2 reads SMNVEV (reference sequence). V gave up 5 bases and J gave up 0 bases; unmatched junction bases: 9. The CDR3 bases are TGTGCCAGCAGTCGCCACCGGACAGGGAGCTCCTACGAGCAGTACTTC. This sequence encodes CASSRHRTGSSYEQYF.

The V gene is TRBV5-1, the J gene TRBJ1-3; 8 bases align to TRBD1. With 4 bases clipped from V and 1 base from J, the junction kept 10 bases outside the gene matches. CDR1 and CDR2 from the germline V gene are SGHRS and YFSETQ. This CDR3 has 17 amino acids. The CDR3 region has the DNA TGCGCCAGCAGCCCGCTCGACAGGGGCGTATCTGGAAACACCATATATTTT. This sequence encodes CASSPLDRGVSGNTIYF.

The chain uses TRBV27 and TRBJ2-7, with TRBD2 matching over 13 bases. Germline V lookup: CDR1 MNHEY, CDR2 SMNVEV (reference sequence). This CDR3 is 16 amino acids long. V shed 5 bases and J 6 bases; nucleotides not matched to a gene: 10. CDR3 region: CASSPDRGLAGSEQYF. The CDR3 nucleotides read TGTGCCAGCAGTCCGGACAGGGGACTAGCGGGATCCGAGCAGTACTTC.

CDR3 protein: CASSPEADTQYF. The CDR3 region has the DNA TGTGCCAGCAGCCCGGAGGCAGATACGCAGTATTTT. V is TRBV5-6 and J is TRBJ2-3; D might be TRBD2 (5 bases). The CDR3 consists of 12 residues. With 4 bases removed from V and 4 bases from J, the gap between germline ends came to 7 bases. Germline V gives CDR1 SGHDT, CDR2 YYEEEE.